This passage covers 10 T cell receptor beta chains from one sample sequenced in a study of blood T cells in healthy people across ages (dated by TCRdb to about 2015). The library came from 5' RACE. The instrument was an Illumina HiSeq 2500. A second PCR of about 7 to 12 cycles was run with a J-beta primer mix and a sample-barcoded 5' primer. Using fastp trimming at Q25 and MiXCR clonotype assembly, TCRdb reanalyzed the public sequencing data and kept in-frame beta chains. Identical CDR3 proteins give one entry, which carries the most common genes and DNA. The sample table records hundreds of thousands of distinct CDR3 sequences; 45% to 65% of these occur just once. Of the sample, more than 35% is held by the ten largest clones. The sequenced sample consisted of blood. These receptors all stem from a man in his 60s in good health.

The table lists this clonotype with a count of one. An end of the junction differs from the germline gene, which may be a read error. This CDR3 is CASSLHPPGQDMQYF. The CDR3 nucleotides read TGTGCCAGCAGTTTACACCCACCGGGACAGGATATGCAGTATTTT. The genes are TRBV12-3 or TRBV12-4 and TRBJ2-3, with 8 bases aligning to TRBD1. This CDR3 spans 15 amino acids.

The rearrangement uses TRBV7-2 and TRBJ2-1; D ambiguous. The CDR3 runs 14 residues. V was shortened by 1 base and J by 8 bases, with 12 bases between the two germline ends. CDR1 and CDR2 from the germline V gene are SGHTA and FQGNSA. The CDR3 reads CASSLVVALYEQFF. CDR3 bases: TGTGCCAGCAGCTTAGTGGTAGCTCTCTATGAGCAGTTCTTC.

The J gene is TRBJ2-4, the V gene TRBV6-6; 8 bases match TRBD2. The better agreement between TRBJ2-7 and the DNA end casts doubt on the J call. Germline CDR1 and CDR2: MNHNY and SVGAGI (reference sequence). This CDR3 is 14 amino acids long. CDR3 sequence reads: CASSFQRGPYEQYF. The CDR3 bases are TGTGCCAGCAGTTTCCAGCGGGGGCCTTACGAGCAGTACTTC.

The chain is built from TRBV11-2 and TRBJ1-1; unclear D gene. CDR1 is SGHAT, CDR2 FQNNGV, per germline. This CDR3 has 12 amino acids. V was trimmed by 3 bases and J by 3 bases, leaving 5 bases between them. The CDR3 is CASSFRDTEAFF. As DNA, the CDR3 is TGTGCCAGCAGCTTTAGGGACACTGAAGCTTTCTTT.

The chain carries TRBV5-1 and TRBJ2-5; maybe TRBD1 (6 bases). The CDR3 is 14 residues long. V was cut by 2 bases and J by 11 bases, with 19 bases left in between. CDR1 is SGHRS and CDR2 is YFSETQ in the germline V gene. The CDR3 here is CASSLRGTGNEQYF. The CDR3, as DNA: TGCGCCAGCAGCTTAAGGGGGACGGGCAATGAGCAGTACTTC.

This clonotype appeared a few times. CDR3 DNA sequence: TGTGCCAGCAGTTTATACGGGGGACAGGGGGTTGGCTACACCTTC. Translating gives CASSLYGGQGVGYTF. The chain joins TRBV12-3 or TRBV12-4 to TRBJ1-2; 11 positions match TRBD1. With 2 bases clipped from V and 7 bases from J, the junction kept 6 bases outside the gene matches. This CDR3 spans 15 amino acids.

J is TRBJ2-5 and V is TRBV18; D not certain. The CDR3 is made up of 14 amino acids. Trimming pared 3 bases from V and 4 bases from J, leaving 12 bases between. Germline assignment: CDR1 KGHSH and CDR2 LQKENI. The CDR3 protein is CASSPEGRRETQYF. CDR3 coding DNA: TGTGCCAGCTCACCGGAAGGACGGAGAGAGACCCAGTACTTC.

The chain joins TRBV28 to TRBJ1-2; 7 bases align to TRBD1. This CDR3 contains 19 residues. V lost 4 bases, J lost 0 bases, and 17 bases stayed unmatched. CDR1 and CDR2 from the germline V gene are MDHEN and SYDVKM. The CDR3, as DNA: TGTGCCAGCAGTTCCCCGGGACAGTGGAGCCAAGGGGCTAACTATGGCTACACCTTC. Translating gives CASSSPGQWSQGANYGYTF.

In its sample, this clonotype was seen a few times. The CDR3 nucleotides are TGTGCCAGCAGCTTTGGCGGAGGACCAGACAATGGCTACACCTTC. Encoded protein: CASSFGGGPDNGYTF. This chain joins TRBV7-9 and TRBJ1-2, with no clear D. CDR1 SEHNR and CDR2 FQNEAQ come from the germline V gene (reference sequence). This CDR3 spans 15 amino acids. Trimming took off 3 bases at V and 6 bases at J, with 17 bases between the two ends.

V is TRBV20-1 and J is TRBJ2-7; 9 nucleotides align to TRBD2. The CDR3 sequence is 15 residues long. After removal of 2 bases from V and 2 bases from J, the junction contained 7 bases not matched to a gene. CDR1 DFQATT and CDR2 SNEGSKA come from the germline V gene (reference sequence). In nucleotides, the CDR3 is TGCAGTGCTAGATGGCGGGGGGGCCGACCCTACGAGCAGTACTTC. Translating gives CSARWRGGRPYEQYF.